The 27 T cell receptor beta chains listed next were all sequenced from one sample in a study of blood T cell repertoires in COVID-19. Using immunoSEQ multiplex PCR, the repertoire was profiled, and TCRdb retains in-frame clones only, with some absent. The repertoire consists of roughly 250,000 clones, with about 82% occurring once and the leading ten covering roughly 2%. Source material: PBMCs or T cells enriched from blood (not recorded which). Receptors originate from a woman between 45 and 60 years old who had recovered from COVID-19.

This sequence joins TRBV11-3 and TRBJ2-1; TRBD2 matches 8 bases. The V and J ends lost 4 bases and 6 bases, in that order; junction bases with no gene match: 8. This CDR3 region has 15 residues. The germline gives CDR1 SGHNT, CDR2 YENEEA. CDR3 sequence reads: CASSSSGGLGNEQFF. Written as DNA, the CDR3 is TGTGCCAGCAGCTCGAGCGGGGGCCTCGGCAATGAGCAGTTCTTC.

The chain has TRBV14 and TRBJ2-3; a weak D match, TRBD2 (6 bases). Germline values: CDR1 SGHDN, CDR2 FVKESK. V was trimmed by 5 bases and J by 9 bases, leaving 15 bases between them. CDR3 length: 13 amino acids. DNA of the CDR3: TGTGCCAGCAGCGCGAATATCCGGGAGACGCAGTATTTT. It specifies CASSANIRETQYF.

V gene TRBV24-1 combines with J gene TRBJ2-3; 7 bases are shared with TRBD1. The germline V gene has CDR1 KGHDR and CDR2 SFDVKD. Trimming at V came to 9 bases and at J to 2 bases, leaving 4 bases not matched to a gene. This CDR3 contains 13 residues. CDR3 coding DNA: TGTGCCACCTCTACAGGGGCCACAGATACGCAGTATTTT. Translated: CATSTGATDTQYF.

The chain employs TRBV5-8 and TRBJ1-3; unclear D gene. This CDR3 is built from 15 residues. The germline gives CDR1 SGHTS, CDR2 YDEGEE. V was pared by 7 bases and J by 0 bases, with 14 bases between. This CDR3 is CASVWREHSGNTIYF. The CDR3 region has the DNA TGTGCCAGCGTCTGGAGGGAGCACTCTGGAAACACCATATATTTT. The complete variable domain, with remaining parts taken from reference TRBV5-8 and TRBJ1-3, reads EAGVTQSPTHLIKTRGQQATLRCSPISGHTSVYWYQQALGLGLQFLLWYDEGEERNRGNFPPRFSGRQFPNYSSELNVNALELEDSALYLCASVWREHSGNTIYFGEGSWLTVV.

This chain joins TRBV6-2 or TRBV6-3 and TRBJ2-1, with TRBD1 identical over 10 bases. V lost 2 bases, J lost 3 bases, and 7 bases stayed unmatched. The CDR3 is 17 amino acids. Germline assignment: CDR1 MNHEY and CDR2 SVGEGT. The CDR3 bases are TGTGCCAGCAGTTACGACCGACAGGGGGCCCACTACAATGAGCAGTTCTTC. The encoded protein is CASSYDRQGAHYNEQFF.

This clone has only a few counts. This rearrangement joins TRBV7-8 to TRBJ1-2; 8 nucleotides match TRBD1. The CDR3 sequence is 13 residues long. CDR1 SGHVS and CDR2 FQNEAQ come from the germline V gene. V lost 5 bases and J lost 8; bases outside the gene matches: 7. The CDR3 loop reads CASSIGDRRGYTF. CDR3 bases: TGTGCCAGCAGCATCGGGGACAGGCGGGGCTACACCTTC.

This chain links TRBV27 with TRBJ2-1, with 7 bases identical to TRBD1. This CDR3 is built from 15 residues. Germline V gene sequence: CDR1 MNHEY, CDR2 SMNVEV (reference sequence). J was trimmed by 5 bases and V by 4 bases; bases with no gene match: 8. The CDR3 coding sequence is TGTGCCAGCAGTTCCCAGGGACAGACCGACAATGAGCAGTTCTTC. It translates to CASSSQGQTDNEQFF.

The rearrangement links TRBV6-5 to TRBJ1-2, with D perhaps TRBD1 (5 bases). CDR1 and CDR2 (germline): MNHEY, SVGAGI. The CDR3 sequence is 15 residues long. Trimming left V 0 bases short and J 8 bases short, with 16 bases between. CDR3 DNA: TGTGCCAGCAGTTACTCGAGGCAGGGCCCGCGAGGCTACACCTTC. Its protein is CASSYSRQGPRGYTF.

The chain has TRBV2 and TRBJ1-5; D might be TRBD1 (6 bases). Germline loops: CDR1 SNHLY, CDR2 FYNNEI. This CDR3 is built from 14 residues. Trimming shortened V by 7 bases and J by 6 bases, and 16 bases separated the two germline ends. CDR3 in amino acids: CASKKTGIGQPQHF. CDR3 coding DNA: TGTGCCAGCAAAAAGACAGGCATTGGTCAGCCCCAGCATTTT.

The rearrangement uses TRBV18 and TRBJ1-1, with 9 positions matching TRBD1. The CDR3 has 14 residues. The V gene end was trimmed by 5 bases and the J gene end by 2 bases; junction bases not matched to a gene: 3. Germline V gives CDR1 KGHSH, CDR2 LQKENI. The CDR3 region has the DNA TGTGCCAGCTCAGCGACAGGGGGTAACACTGAAGCTTTCTTT. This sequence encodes CASSATGGNTEAFF.

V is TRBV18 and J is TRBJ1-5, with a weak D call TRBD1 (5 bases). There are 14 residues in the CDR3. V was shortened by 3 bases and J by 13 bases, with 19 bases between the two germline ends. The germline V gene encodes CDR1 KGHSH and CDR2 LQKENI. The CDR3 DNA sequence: TGTGCCAGCTCACCTAGGGGAGGACTGACACCGCAGCATTTT. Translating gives CASSPRGGLTPQHF.

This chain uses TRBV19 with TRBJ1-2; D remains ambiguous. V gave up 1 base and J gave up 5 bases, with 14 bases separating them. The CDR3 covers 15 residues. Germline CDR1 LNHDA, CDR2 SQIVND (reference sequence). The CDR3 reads CASSIGGQAVYGYTF. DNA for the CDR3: TGTGCCAGTAGTATAGGAGGGCAGGCAGTATATGGCTACACCTTC. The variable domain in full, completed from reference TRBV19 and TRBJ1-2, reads DGGITQSPKYLFRKEGQNVTLSCEQNLNHDAMYWYRQDPGQGLRLIYYSQIVNDFQKGDIAEGYSVSREKKESFPLTVTSAQKNPTAFYLCASSIGGQAVYGYTFGSGTRLTVV.

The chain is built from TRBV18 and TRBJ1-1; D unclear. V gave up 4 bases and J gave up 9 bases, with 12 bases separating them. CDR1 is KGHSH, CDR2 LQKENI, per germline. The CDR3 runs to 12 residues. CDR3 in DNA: TGTGCCAGCTCACGAGGGTCAGAGAAAGCTTTCTTT. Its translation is CASSRGSEKAFF.

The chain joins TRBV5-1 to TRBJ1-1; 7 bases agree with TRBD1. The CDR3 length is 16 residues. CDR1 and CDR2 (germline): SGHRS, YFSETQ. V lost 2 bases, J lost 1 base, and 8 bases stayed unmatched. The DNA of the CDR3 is TGCGCCAGCAGCTTCGGCCGGGACAGAGCGAACACTGAAGCTTTCTTT. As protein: CASSFGRDRANTEAFF.

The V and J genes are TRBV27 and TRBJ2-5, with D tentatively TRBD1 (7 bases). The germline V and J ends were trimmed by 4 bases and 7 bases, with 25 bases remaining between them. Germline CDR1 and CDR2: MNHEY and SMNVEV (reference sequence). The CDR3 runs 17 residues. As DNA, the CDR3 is TGTGCCAGCAGTTCAAGACAGGGCCTACGGGGGAGTGCGACCCAGTACTTC. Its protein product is CASSSRQGLRGSATQYF.

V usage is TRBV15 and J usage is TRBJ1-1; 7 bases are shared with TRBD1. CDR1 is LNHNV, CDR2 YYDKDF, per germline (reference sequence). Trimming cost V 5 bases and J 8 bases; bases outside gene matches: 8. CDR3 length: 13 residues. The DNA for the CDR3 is TGTGCCACCAGCCCACGGACAGGTCAAGAAGCTTTCTTT. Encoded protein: CATSPRTGQEAFF.

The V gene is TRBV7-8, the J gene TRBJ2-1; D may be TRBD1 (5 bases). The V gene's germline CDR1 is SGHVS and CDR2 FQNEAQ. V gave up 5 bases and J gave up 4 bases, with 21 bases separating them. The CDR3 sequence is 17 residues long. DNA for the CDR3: TGTGCCAGCAGCCCAGGGTGGGCCGCGCTTCCTTACAATGAGCAGTTCTTC. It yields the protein CASSPGWAALPYNEQFF. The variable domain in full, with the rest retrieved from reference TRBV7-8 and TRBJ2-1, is GAGVSQSPRYKVAKRGQDVALRCDPISGHVSLFWYQQALGQGPEFLTYFQNEAQLDKSGLPSDRFFAERPEGSVSTLKIQRTQQEDSAVYLCASSPGWAALPYNEQFFGPGTRLTVL.

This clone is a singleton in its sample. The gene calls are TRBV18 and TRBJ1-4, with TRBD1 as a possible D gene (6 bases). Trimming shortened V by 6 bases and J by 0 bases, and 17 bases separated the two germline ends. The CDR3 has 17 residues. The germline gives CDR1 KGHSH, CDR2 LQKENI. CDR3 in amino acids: CASSQMTGPATNEKLFF. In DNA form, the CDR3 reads TGTGCCAGCTCCCAAATGACAGGACCTGCAACTAATGAAAAACTGTTTTTT.

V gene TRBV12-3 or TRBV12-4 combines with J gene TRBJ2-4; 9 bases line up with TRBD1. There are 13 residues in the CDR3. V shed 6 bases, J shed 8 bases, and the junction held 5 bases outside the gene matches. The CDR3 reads CASSAGQGHIQYF. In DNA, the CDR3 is TGTGCCAGCAGCGCGGGACAGGGACACATTCAGTACTTC.

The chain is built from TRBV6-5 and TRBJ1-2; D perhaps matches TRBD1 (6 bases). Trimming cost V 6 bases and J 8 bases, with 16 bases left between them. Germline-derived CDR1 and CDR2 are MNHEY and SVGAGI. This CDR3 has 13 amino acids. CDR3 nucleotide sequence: TGTGCCAGCAGCTCGGACAGTTTTGGAGGCTACACCTTC. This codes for CASSSDSFGGYTF.

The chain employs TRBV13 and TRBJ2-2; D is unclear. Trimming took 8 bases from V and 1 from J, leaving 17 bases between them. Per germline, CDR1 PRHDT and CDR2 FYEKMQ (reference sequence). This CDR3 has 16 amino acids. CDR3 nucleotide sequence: TGTGCCAGCTGCCCTGATGGCCAGGTGAACACCGGGGAGCTGTTTTTT. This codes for CASCPDGQVNTGELFF.

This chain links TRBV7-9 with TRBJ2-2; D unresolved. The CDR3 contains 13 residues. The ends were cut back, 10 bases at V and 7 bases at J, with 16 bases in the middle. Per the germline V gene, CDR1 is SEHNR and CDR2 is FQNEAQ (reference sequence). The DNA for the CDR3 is TGTGCCACCCATGGATGGTCTAGCGGGGAGCTGTTTTTT. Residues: CATHGWSSGELFF.

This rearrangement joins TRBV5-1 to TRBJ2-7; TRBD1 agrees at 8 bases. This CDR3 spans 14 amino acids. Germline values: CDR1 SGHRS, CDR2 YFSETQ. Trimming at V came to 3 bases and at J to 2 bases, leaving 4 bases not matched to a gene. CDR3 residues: CASSWGTGTYEQYF. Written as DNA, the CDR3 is TGCGCCAGCAGCTGGGGGACAGGTACCTACGAGCAGTACTTC.

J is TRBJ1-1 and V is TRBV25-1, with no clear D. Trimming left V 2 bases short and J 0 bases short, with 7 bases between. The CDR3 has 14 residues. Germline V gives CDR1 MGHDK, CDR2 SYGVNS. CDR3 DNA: TGTGCCAGCAGTGAACATTCGGTGAACACTGAAGCTTTCTTT. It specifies CASSEHSVNTEAFF.

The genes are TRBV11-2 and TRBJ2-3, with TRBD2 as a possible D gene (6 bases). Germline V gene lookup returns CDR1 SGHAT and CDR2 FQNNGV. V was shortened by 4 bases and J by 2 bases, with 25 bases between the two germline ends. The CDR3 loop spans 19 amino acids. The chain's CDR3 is CASSSRILTSPGLTDTQYF. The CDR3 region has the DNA TGTGCCAGCAGCTCCCGAATTCTAACTAGCCCGGGACTCACAGATACGCAGTATTTT.

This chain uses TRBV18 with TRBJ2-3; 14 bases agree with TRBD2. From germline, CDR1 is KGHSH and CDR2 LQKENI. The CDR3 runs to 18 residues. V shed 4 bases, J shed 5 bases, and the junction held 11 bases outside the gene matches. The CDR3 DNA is TGTGCCAGCTCACTACTTACCGGGACTAGCGGGAGAATAGATACGCAGTATTTT. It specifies CASSLLTGTSGRIDTQYF.

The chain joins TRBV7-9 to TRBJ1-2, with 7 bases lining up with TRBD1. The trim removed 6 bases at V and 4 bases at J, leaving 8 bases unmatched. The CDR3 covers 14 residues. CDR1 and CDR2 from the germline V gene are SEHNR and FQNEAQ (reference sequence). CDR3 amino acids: CASSKPGTAYGYTF. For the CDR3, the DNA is TGTGCCAGCAGTAAACCTGGGACAGCCTATGGCTACACCTTC.